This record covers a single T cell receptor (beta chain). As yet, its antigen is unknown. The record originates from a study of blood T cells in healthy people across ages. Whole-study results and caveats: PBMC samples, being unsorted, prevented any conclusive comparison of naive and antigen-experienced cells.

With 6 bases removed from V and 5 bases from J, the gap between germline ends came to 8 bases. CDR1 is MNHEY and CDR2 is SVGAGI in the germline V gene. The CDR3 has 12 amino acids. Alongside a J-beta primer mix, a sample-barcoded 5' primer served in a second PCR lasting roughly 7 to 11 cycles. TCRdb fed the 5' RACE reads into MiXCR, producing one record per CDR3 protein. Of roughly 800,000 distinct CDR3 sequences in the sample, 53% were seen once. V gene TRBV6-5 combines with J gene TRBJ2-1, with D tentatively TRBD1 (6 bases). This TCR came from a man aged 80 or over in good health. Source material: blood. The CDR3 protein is CASSRGNNEQFF. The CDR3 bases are TGTGCCAGCAGCAGGGGTAACAATGAGCAGTTCTTC.